Following are 5 T cell receptor beta chains from one sample sequenced in a study of control samples from healthy donors and cancer patients. Sequenced by immunoSEQ multiplex PCR; TCRdb stores in-frame clones only, minus some. Of about 21,000 clones in the sample, around 80% are singletons; the top ten hold more than 20%. The sequencing input was PBMCs. Source of these receptors: a man in his fifties or sixties with colorectal cancer.

The gene calls are TRBV5-4 and TRBJ1-4; 9 bases map to TRBD1. Germline CDR1 and CDR2: SGHNT and YYREEE (reference sequence). This CDR3 has 15 amino acids. V lost 3 bases to trimming and J lost 6 bases; unmatched junction nucleotides: 6. CDR3 sequence reads: CASSYSGTGYEKLFF. CDR3 nucleotide sequence: TGTGCCAGCAGCTACTCCGGGACAGGGTATGAAAAACTGTTTTTT.

CDR3 in amino acids: CASSYSSWQGNSPLHF. In nucleotides, the CDR3 is TGTGCCAGCAGTTACTCGAGTTGGCAGGGTAATTCACCCCTCCACTTT. The rearrangement joins TRBV6-5 to TRBJ1-6; a possible D gene is TRBD1 (5 bases). The V and J ends lost 0 bases and 6 bases respectively, with 12 bases between them. CDR1 and CDR2 from the germline V gene are MNHEY and SVGAGI. CDR3 length equals 16 residues.

The chain recombines TRBV29-1 with TRBJ2-1, with D tentatively TRBD2 (6 bases). The V end was cut by 6 bases, the J end by 10 bases, with 19 bases between. This CDR3 is 13 amino acids long. CDR1 and CDR2 from the germline V gene are SQVTM and ANQGSEA. CDR3 region: CSVGDWDLQEQFF. CDR3 DNA sequence: TGCAGCGTCGGGGACTGGGATCTTCAGGAGCAGTTCTTC.

The chain carries TRBV7-9 and TRBJ1-1; D perhaps matches TRBD1 (5 bases). Looked up from germline, CDR1 is SEHNR and CDR2 is FQNEAQ (reference sequence). The CDR3 is made up of 14 amino acids. Trimming stripped 1 base from V and 4 bases from J, with 10 bases between. Here the CDR3 reads CASSLDGAGTEAFF. Written as DNA, the CDR3 is TGTGCCAGCAGCTTAGACGGGGCGGGCACTGAAGCTTTCTTT.

The chain combines TRBV19 with TRBJ1-5, with a weak D call TRBD1 (6 bases). V gave up 6 bases and J gave up 2 bases, with 23 bases separating them. Germline CDR1 is LNHDA and CDR2 is SQIVND (reference sequence). This CDR3 has 18 amino acids. CDR3 nucleotides: TGTGCCAGTAGACCGCCCTTAACAGGGTTTGGTGGCAATCAGCCCCAGCATTTT. This encodes CASRPPLTGFGGNQPQHF.